This T cell receptor beta chain was profiled in a study of T cell changes during pregnancy in multiple sclerosis. Germline V CDR1 and CDR2: SGHVS, FNYEAQ. This CDR3 spans 13 amino acids. V was cut by 1 base and J by 7 bases, with 11 bases left in between. TCRdb keeps only in-frame clones here, not all; method: immunoSEQ multiplex PCR. This sample has some 64,000 clones; about 92% occur once, and the top ten carry around 2.5%. The rearrangement uses TRBV7-6 and TRBJ2-7; D not certain. This sequence originates from a female donor with multiple sclerosis, enrolled in a pregnancy study. The sample here was peripheral blood, taken in the first trimester of pregnancy. This chain's CDR3 is CASSLVRSGEQYF. In DNA, the CDR3 is TGTGCCAGCAGCTTAGTCCGGTCGGGTGAGCAGTACTTC.